The text below deals with one TCR beta chain. The CDR3 totals 16 residues. The V and J ends lost 0 bases and 5 bases, in that order; junction bases with no gene match: 7. The V gene's germline CDR1 is MGHRA and CDR2 YSYEKL. The sample belongs to a study of OX40 agonist ivuxolimab in advanced cancers. Sequencing used immunoSEQ multiplex PCR; TCRdb keeps in-frame clones, though not all of them. The data contain 65,000 to 80,000 clones, 85% to 95% of them singletons. This TCR was recovered from an adult with an advanced solid tumor such as melanoma, head and neck, liver or kidney cancer. The V call is TRBV4-1, the J call TRBJ2-7, with 10 bases fitting TRBD2. Sequencing was performed on CD4+ or CD8+ T cells sorted from blood, taken in a trial of the OX40 agonist ivuxolimab. The CDR3 reads CASSQDRLAGVNEQYF. CDR3 sequence (DNA): TGCGCCAGCAGCCAAGATAGGCTAGCGGGAGTCAACGAGCAGTACTTC.